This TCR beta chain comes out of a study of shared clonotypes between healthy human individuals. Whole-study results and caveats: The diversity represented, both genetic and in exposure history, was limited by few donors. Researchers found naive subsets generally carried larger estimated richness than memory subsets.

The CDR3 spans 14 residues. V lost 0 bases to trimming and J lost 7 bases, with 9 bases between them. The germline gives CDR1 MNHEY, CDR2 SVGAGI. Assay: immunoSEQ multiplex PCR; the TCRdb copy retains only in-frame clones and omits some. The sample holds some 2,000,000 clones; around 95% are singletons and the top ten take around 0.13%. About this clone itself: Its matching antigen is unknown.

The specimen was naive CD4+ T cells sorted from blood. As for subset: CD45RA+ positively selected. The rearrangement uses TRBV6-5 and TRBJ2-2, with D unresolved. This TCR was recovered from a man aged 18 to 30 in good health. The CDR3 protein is CASSYSEVGGELFF. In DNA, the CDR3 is TGTGCCAGCAGTTACTCGGAAGTGGGCGGGGAGCTGTTTTTT.